One and the same sample provided the 24 T cell receptor beta chains below, sequenced in a study of T-cell reconstitution after alpha-beta-depleted transplantation in children. A library of TCRbeta sequences, prepared with unique molecular identifiers, was generated. One entry per CDR3 protein, called by TCRdb with MiXCR from the PCR reads. Among a few hundred thousand distinct CDR3 sequences, over 9% were seen once, and the ten largest hold approximately 2.3%. Sequenced here: PBMCs from the stem cell graft donor, sampled from the stem cell graft. These receptors were taken from a human donor who donated a stem cell graft to a child with acute lymphoblastic leukemia.

This clonotype occurred many times. The chain has TRBV15 and TRBJ2-1, with D uncertain. This CDR3 comprises 13 residues. CDR1 is LNHNV and CDR2 is YYDKDF in the germline V gene (reference sequence). Trimming removed 5 bases at V and 4 bases at J, with 9 bases between. CDR3 protein: CATSVAPYNEQFF. In DNA form, the CDR3 reads TGTGCCACCAGCGTTGCGCCATACAATGAGCAGTTCTTC. Variable domain in full (rest from reference TRBV15 and TRBJ2-1): DAMVIQNPRYQVTQFGKPVTLSCSQTLNHNVMYWYQQKSSQAPKLLFHYYDKDFNNEADTPDNFQSRRPNTSFCFLDIRSPGLGDTAMYLCATSVAPYNEQFFGPGTRLTVL.

The J gene is TRBJ2-7, the V gene TRBV29-1, with 11 bases aligning to TRBD2. V was clipped by 4 bases and J by 3 bases; unmatched bases: 2. Germline CDR1 reads SQVTM; CDR2 reads ANQGSEA. The CDR3 has 13 amino acids. CDR3 nucleotides: TGCAGCGTTGGACTAGCGGGAAGCTACGAGCAGTACTTC. It translates to CSVGLAGSYEQYF.

The sample holds many counts of this clonotype. The chain employs TRBV27 and TRBJ1-4, with 7 bases identical to TRBD1. Germline V gene lookup returns CDR1 MNHEY and CDR2 SMNVEV (reference sequence). CDR3 length equals 17 residues. The ends lost 5 bases at V and 3 bases at J; junction bases unmatched: 12. The CDR3 DNA sequence: TGTGCCAGCAGTCCAGAGACAGGGCGAGGGGCTAATGAAAAACTGTTTTTT. Translating gives CASSPETGRGANEKLFF.

This clonotype was observed a single time. The J gene is TRBJ2-7, the V gene TRBV7-8; D call uncertain. V was cut by 4 bases and J by 11 bases, with 18 bases left in between. The germline V gene encodes CDR1 SGHVS and CDR2 FQNEAQ. The CDR3 runs 13 residues. Written as DNA, the CDR3 is TGTGCCAGCAGCTCGGTTATTTTCGATCAGGAGTACTTC. It yields the protein CASSSVIFDQEYF.

This clonotype was seen a few times. The V and J genes are TRBV20-1 and TRBJ2-3; TRBD1 is a possible D gene (5 bases). The CDR3 is 12 residues long. The ends were cut back, 5 bases at V and 4 bases at J, with 10 bases in the middle. CDR1 is DFQATT, CDR2 SNEGSKA, per germline (reference sequence). DNA for the CDR3: TGCAGTGCTCCACTCAGGGCAGATACGCAGTATTTT. Translated, it gives CSAPLRADTQYF.

This chain uses TRBV7-6 with TRBJ2-7; D remains unclear. The CDR3 extends over 13 amino acids. Germline CDR1 reads SGHVS; CDR2 reads FNYEAQ. V was pared by 0 bases and J by 4 bases, with 7 bases between. The CDR3 DNA follows: TGTGCCAGCAGCTTAGCGATCGGGTACGAGCAGTACTTC. It specifies CASSLAIGYEQYF.

This clonotype has at least ten counts. CDR3 loop: CASSFGRAVHEQFF. CDR3 DNA sequence: TGTGCCAGCAGTTTTGGCAGGGCAGTACATGAGCAGTTCTTC. The J gene is TRBJ2-1, the V gene TRBV12-3 or TRBV12-4; the D gene is possibly TRBD1 (5 bases). V lost 3 bases, J lost 8 bases, and 14 bases lay in between. The CDR3 totals 14 residues.

This clonotype was observed a few times. The gene calls are TRBV20-1 and TRBJ2-7; 11 bases map to TRBD2. V lost 3 bases and J lost 3; bases outside the gene matches: 4. The CDR3 is 14 residues long. Per germline, CDR1 DFQATT and CDR2 SNEGSKA (reference sequence). In DNA form, the CDR3 reads TGCAGTGCTAGGGATGGACTAGCGGGCTACGAGCAGTACTTC. This sequence encodes CSARDGLAGYEQYF.

The chain couples TRBV20-1 to TRBJ2-7; tentatively, D is TRBD2 (6 bases). Germline V gives CDR1 DFQATT, CDR2 SNEGSKA (reference sequence). The CDR3 spans 13 residues. V was trimmed by 3 bases and J by 4 bases, leaving 13 bases between them. CDR3 in DNA: TGCAGTGCTAGTTGGAGGGAGCGGTACGAGCAGTACTTC. Amino acids: CSASWRERYEQYF.

In the case of this clonotype: A read error may explain this, as a much larger clone is one base away. The CDR3 region has the DNA TGTGCCAGCTTCCGGACCGAGGTGGACTATGGCTACACCTTC. Protein sequence: CASFRTEVDYGYTF. The chain uses TRBV7-6 and TRBJ1-2, with no clear D. The germline V and J ends were trimmed by 8 bases and 3 bases, with 16 bases remaining between them. This CDR3 has 14 residues. CDR1 is SGHVS, CDR2 FNYEAQ, per germline. The variable domain in full, with the rest retrieved from reference TRBV7-6 and TRBJ1-2, is GAGVSQSPRYKVTKRGQDVALRCDPISGHVSLYWYRQALGQGPEFLTYFNYEAQQDKSGLPNDRFSAERPEGSISTLTIQRTEQRDSAMYRCASFRTEVDYGYTFGSGTRLTVV.

The rearrangement joins TRBV27 to TRBJ2-1; D is uncertain. Germline CDR1 MNHEY, CDR2 SMNVEV (reference sequence). CDR3 length equals 15 residues. Trimming shortened V by 8 bases and J by 0 bases, and 14 bases separated the two germline ends. CDR3: CASSPSISSYNEQFF. The DNA for the CDR3 is TGTGCCAGCTCCCCCTCCATCTCCTCCTACAATGAGCAGTTCTTC.

The gene calls are TRBV12-3 or TRBV12-4 and TRBJ2-7; no clear D gene. The CDR3 is 16 amino acids. Trimming stripped 6 bases from V and 0 bases from J, with 18 bases between. The CDR3 DNA is TGTGCCAGCAGGCCCGACATCTCGAGGAGCTCCTACGAGCAGTACTTC. It translates to CASRPDISRSSYEQYF.

This clonotype was seen more than once but under ten times. J is TRBJ2-6 and V is TRBV12-3 or TRBV12-4, with TRBD2 identical over 12 bases. V gave up 6 bases and J gave up 1 base; unmatched junction bases: 7. The CDR3 sequence is 18 residues long. CDR3 amino acids: CASSGTSGSPSGANVLTF. The CDR3, as DNA: TGTGCCAGCAGCGGGACTAGCGGGTCCCCTTCTGGGGCCAACGTCCTGACTTTC.

This clonotype has a count of ten or more. The V gene is TRBV3-1, the J gene TRBJ2-5; 10 bases are shared with TRBD2. With 1 base clipped from V and 5 bases from J, the junction kept 13 bases outside the gene matches. CDR3 length equals 18 residues. CDR1 and CDR2 (germline): LGHDT, YNNKEL (reference sequence). CDR3 amino acids: CASSQALAGEVVQETQYF. The CDR3 bases are TGTGCCAGCAGCCAAGCCCTAGCGGGAGAGGTTGTGCAGGAGACCCAGTACTTC.

This clonotype was detected ten times or more. This sequence joins TRBV4-2 and TRBJ1-1, with D hard to call. The CDR3 totals 18 residues. V dropped 0 bases and J dropped 1 base, with 18 bases sitting between them. The germline gives CDR1 LGHNA, CDR2 YNFKEQ. This CDR3 is CASSQDPLSVNQNTEAFF. In DNA form, the CDR3 reads TGTGCCAGCAGCCAAGATCCTTTAAGTGTCAACCAGAACACTGAAGCTTTCTTT.

This clonotype was detected only a few times. V is TRBV27 and J is TRBJ1-4; D remains unclear. The CDR3 loop spans 13 amino acids. CDR1 and CDR2 from the germline V gene are MNHEY and SMNVEV (reference sequence). The V gene lost 2 bases and the J gene lost 8 bases, with 9 bases spanning the gap. The CDR3 region is CASSLRYGEKLFF. CDR3 DNA: TGTGCCAGCAGTTTACGTTACGGGGAAAAACTGTTTTTT.

The table lists this clonotype with a few counts. The V call is TRBV12-3 or TRBV12-4, the J call TRBJ2-1; 14 nucleotides match TRBD2. V shed 2 bases, J shed 3 bases, and the junction held 12 bases outside the gene matches. This CDR3 comprises 20 residues. This CDR3 reads CASSLYSSGTSGSLYNEQFF. Here the CDR3 DNA reads TGTGCCAGCAGTTTATATTCCTCGGGGACTAGCGGGAGCCTCTACAATGAGCAGTTCTTC.

This clonotype occurred a few times. This chain connects TRBV12-3 or TRBV12-4 to TRBJ1-2, with D possibly TRBD1 on 5 matching bases. Trimming removed 3 bases at V and 2 bases at J, with 13 bases between. This CDR3 has 15 residues. The CDR3 DNA reads as TGTGCCAGCAGTTTCGGCGCAGGGAACAACTATGGCTACACCTTC. Translated, it gives CASSFGAGNNYGYTF.

This clonotype is a singleton in its sample. This chain connects TRBV7-6 to TRBJ2-5; 7 nucleotides line up with TRBD2. The ends lost 6 bases at V and 5 bases at J; junction bases unmatched: 9. The CDR3 runs to 14 residues. In germline, CDR1 is SGHVS, CDR2 FNYEAQ. The CDR3 nucleotides are TGTGCCAGCAGAGAAGAGGCGGGAGTCGAGACCCAGTACTTC. Residues: CASREEAGVETQYF.

This clonotype was recorded only once. V gene TRBV5-1 combines with J gene TRBJ2-2; possible D gene TRBD2, 5 bases. Germline V gene lookup returns CDR1 SGHRS and CDR2 YFSETQ. Trimming took off 4 bases at V and 5 bases at J, with 9 bases between the two ends. This CDR3 has 13 residues. The CDR3 DNA sequence: TGCGCCAGCAGCCGCGAGGGAACCGGGGAGCTGTTTTTT. This sequence encodes CASSREGTGELFF.

This clonotype was observed a few times. The chain combines TRBV12-3 or TRBV12-4 with TRBJ2-7; 12 nucleotides align to TRBD2. The CDR3 spans 14 residues. V lost 7 bases, J lost 10 bases, and 11 bases stayed unmatched. The CDR3: CASTRLAGAAEQYF. In nucleotides, the CDR3 is TGTGCCAGCACCCGACTAGCGGGAGCTGCTGAACAGTACTTC.

A few counts support this clonotype. The chain uses TRBV5-5 and TRBJ2-7, with D possibly TRBD2 on 6 matching bases. The CDR3 length is 14 residues. With 5 bases removed from V and 1 base from J, the gap between germline ends came to 13 bases. The V gene's germline CDR1 is SGHKS and CDR2 YYEKEE (reference sequence). As DNA, the CDR3 is TGTGCCAGCAGTGAAGGAGGGCTTTCCTACGAGCAGTACTTC. The encoded protein is CASSEGGLSYEQYF.

This clonotype was seen a handful of times. This chain uses TRBV29-1 with TRBJ2-3; no firm D call. This CDR3 comprises 14 residues. Trimming stripped 6 bases from V and 3 bases from J, with 16 bases between. The V gene's germline CDR1 is SQVTM and CDR2 ANQGSEA. DNA of the CDR3: TGCAGCGTCTGGGGTCGCTTTGGGACAGATACGCAGTATTTT. It specifies CSVWGRFGTDTQYF.

A note on this clonotype: Since a much larger clone is just one base distant, this may be a read error. The chain employs TRBV7-2 and TRBJ2-3, with TRBD1 matching 8 bases. CDR1 SGHTA and CDR2 FQGNSA come from the germline V gene. The CDR3 sequence is 15 residues long. J lost 4 bases, V lost 5 bases, and 8 bases had no gene match. The CDR3 here is CASSPTGGTADTQYF. The CDR3 nucleotides are TGTGCCAGCAGCCCAACAGGGGGAACTGCAGATACGCAGTATTTT.